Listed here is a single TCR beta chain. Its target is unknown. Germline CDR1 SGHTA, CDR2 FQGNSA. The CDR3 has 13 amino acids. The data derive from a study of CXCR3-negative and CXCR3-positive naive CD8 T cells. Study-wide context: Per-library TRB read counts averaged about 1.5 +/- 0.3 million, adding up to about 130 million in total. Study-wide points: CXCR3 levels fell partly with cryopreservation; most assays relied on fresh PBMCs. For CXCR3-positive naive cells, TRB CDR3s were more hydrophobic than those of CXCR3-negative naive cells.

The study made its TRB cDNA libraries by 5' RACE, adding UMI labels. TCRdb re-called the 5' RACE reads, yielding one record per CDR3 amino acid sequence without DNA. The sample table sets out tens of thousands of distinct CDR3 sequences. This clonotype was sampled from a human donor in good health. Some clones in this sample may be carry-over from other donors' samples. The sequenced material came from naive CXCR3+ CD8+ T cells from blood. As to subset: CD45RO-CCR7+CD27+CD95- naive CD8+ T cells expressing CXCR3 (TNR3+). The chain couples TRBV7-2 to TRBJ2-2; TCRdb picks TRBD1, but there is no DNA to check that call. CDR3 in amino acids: CASRVLGAGELFF.